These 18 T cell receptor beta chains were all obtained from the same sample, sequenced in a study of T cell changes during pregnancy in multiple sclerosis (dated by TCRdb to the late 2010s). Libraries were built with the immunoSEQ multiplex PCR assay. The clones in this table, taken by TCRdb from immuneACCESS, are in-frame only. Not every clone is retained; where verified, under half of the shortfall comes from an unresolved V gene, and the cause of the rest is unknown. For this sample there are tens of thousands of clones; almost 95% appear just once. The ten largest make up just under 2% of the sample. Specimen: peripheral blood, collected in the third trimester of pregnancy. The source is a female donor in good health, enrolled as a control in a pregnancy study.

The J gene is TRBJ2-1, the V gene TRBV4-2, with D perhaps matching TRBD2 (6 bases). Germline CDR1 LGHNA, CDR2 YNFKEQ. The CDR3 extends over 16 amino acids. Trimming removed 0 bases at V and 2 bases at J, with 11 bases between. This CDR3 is CASSQEGPGAYNEQFF. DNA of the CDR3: TGTGCCAGCAGCCAAGAGGGGCCGGGAGCCTACAATGAGCAGTTCTTC.

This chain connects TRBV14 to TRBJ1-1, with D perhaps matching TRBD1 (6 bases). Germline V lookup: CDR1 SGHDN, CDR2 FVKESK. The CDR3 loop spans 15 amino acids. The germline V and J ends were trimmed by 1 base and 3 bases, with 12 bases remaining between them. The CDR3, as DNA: TGTGCCAGCAGCCAAGGGACAGCGCCAGACACTGAAGCTTTCTTT. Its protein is CASSQGTAPDTEAFF.

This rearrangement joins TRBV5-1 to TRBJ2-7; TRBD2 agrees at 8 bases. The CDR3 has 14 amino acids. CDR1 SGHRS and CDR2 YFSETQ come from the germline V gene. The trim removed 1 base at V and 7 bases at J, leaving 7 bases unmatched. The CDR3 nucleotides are TGCGCCAGCAGCTTGTCCAGCGGGAGCGGGGAGCAGTACTTC. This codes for CASSLSSGSGEQYF. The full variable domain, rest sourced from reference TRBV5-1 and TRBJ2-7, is KAGVTQTPRYLIKTRGQQVTLSCSPISGHRSVSWYQQTPGQGLQFLFEYFSETQRNKGNFPGRFSGRQFSNSRSEMNVSTLELGDSALYLCASSLSSGSGEQYFGPGTRLTVT.

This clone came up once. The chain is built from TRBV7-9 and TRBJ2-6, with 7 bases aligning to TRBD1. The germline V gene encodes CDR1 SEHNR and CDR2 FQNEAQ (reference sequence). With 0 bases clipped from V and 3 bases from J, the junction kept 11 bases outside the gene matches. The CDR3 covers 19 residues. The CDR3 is CASSLAWGQSALGANVLTF. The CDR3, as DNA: TGTGCCAGCAGCTTAGCCTGGGGACAGTCGGCTCTTGGGGCCAACGTCCTGACTTTC.

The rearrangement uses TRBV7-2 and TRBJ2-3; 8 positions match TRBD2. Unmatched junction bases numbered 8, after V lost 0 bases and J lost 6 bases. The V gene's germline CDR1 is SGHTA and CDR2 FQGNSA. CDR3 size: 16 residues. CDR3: CASSLAPAGVGDTQYF. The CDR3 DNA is TGTGCCAGCAGCTTAGCGCCAGCGGGAGTTGGGGATACGCAGTATTTT.

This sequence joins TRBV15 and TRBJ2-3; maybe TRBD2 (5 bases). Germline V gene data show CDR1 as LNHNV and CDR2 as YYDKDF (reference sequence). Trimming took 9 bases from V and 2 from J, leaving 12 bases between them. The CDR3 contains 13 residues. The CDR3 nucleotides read TGTGCCACTACGCGGGCCATCACAGATACGCAGTATTTT. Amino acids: CATTRAITDTQYF.

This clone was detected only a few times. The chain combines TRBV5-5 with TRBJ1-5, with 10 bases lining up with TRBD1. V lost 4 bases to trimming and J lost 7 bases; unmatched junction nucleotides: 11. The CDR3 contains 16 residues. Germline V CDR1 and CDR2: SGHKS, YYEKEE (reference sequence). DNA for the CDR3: TGTGCCAGCAGCCTGCACGGGACAGGGGTTGGGCAGCCCCAGCATTTT. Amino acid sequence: CASSLHGTGVGQPQHF.

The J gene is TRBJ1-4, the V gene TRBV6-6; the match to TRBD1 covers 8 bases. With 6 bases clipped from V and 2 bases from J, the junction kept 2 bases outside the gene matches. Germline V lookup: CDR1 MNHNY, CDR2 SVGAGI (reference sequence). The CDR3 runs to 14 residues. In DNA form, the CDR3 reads TGTGCCAGCAGAGACAGGGGTACTAATGAAAAACTGTTTTTT. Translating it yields CASRDRGTNEKLFF.

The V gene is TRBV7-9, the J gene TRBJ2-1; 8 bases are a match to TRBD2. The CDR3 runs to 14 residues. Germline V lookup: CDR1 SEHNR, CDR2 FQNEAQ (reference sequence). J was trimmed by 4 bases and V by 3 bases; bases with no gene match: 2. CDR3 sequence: CASSFLAGYNEQFF. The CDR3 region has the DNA TGTGCCAGCAGCTTCCTAGCGGGTTACAATGAGCAGTTCTTC.

CDR3 in amino acids: CASSSTGGYEQYF. In DNA, the CDR3 is TGTGCCAGCAGCTCGACAGGGGGGTACGAGCAGTACTTC. V and J are TRBV7-9 and TRBJ2-7, with 9 bases that match TRBD1. J was trimmed by 4 bases and V by 4 bases; bases with no gene match: 2. Germline V gene lookup returns CDR1 SEHNR and CDR2 FQNEAQ (reference sequence). The CDR3 is 13 residues long.

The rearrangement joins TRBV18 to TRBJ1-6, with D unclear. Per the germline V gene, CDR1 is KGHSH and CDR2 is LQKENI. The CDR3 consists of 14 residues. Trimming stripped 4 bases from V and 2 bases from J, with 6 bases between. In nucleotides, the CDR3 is TGTGCCAGCTCACGACTACCCTATAATTCACCCCTCCACTTT. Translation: CASSRLPYNSPLHF. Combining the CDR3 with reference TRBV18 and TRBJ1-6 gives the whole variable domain NAGVMQNPRHLVRRRGQEARLRCSPMKGHSHVYWYRQLPEEGLKFMVYLQKENIIDESGMPKERFSAEFPKEGPSILRIQQVVRGDSAAYFCASSRLPYNSPLHFGNGTRLTVT.

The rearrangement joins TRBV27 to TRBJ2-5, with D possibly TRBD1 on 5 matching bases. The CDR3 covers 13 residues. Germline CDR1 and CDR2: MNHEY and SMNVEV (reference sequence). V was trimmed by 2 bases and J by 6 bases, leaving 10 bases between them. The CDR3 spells CASSLSREQTQYF. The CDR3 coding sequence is TGTGCCAGCAGTTTAAGCAGGGAACAGACCCAGTACTTC.

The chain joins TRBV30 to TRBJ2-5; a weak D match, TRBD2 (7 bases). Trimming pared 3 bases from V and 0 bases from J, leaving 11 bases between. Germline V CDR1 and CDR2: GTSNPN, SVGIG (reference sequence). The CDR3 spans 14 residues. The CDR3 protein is CAWRGRGHQETQYF. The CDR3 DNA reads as TGTGCCTGGAGGGGGCGGGGGCACCAAGAGACCCAGTACTTC.

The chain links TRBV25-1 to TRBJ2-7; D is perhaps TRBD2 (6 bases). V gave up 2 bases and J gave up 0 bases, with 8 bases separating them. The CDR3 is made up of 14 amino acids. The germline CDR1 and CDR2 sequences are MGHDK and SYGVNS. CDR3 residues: CASSEGGSSYEQYF. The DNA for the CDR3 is TGTGCCAGCAGTGAAGGAGGGAGCTCCTACGAGCAGTACTTC.

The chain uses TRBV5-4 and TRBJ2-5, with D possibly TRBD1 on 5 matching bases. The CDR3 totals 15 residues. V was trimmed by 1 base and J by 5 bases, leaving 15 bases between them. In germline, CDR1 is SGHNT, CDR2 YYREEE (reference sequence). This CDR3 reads CASSLPSRGAETQYF. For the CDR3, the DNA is TGTGCCAGCAGCTTGCCCTCAAGGGGCGCGGAGACCCAGTACTTC.

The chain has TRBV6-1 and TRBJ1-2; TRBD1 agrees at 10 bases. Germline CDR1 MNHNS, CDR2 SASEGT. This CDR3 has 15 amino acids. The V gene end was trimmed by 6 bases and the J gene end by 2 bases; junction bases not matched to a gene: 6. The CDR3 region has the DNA TGTGCCAGCAGGGGGACAGGGGAGGCGAACTATGGCTACACCTTC. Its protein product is CASRGTGEANYGYTF.

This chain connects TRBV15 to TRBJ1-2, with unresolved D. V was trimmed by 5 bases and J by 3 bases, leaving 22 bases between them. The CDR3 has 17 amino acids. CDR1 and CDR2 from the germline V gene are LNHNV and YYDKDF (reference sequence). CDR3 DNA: TGTGCCACCAGCTCACGTCTTTGGGGAGACGGGGACTATGGCTACACCTTC. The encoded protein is CATSSRLWGDGDYGYTF.

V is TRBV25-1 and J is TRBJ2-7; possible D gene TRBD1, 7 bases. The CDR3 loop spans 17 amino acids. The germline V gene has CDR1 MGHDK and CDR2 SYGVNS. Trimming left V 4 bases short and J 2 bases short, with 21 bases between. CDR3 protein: CASSGGVGTVKTYEQYF. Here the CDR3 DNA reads TGTGCCAGCAGTGGGGGGGTTGGGACAGTTAAGACCTACGAGCAGTACTTC.